This TCR beta chain stems from a study of blood T cell repertoires in COVID-19. Study-level background: Donors in the United States, Italy and Spain gave samples during acute or convalescent COVID-19.

The CDR3 covers 15 residues. From germline, CDR1 is SEHNR and CDR2 FQNEAQ (reference sequence). The V gene lost 5 bases and the J gene lost 8 bases, with 21 bases spanning the gap. Clones were sequenced by immunoSEQ multiplex PCR, and TCRdb holds only the in-frame ones, with some missing. The sample includes tens of thousands of clones, roughly 88% of them seen just once. The chain carries TRBV7-9 and TRBJ1-2; maybe TRBD1 (6 bases). This TCR was sampled from a man between 50 and 59 years old with active COVID-19. Sequenced input: peripheral blood. The DNA of the CDR3 is TGTGCCAGCAGCCCCCAGGGGACACCCGGCGGAGGCTACACCTTC. Translated: CASSPQGTPGGGYTF.